Below are 18 T cell receptor beta chains sequenced from a single sample in a study of T cell responses to AZD1222 COVID-19 vaccine (TCRdb year 2021). What the time point label conveys for this sample: baseline before first vaccination. Libraries were constructed by the immunoSEQ multiplex PCR assay. Held by TCRdb, this immuneACCESS table contains in-frame sequences only and omits some clones. Under half of the omission traces to an unresolved V gene where checked; the cause of the rest is unknown. Counted in this sample were 120,000 to 150,000 clones; about nine tenths of them appeared once. Around 2.2% of the sample is held by the ten biggest clonotypes. This material consisted of peripheral blood, taken on day 0 of AZD1222 vaccination. These receptors all come from an adult in good health.

V gene TRBV6-2 or TRBV6-3 combines with J gene TRBJ2-3; D gene ambiguous. This CDR3 is built from 11 residues. Germline V CDR1 and CDR2: MNHEY, SVGEGT. V dropped 6 bases and J dropped 4 bases, with 5 bases sitting between them. This CDR3 reads CASSHSDTQYF. CDR3 nucleotide sequence: TGTGCCAGCAGCCACTCAGATACGCAGTATTTT.

This chain connects TRBV28 to TRBJ2-7, with 7 bases lining up with TRBD2. Germline V gene sequence: CDR1 MDHEN, CDR2 SYDVKM. The junction had 1 base not matched to a gene; V was cut back by 5 bases and J by 3 bases. The CDR3 is made up of 12 amino acids. CDR3 in amino acids: CASSGDYYEQYF. In nucleotides, the CDR3 is TGTGCCAGCAGTGGGGACTACTACGAGCAGTACTTC.

The chain carries TRBV14 and TRBJ1-1; D unresolved. The CDR3 runs to 13 residues. V lost 0 bases and J lost 1, with 3 bases in between. The germline gives CDR1 SGHDN, CDR2 FVKESK. The CDR3 is CASSQERNTEAFF. CDR3 DNA sequence: TGTGCCAGCAGCCAAGAGCGGAACACTGAAGCTTTCTTT.

V gene TRBV30 combines with J gene TRBJ2-1; D remains ambiguous. The CDR3 runs 11 residues. Germline V lookup: CDR1 GTSNPN, CDR2 SVGIG (reference sequence). V lost 2 bases and J 8 bases, leaving 7 bases between the germline ends. The CDR3 sequence is CAWSSAYEQFF. The CDR3 nucleotides read TGTGCCTGGAGTTCAGCCTATGAGCAGTTCTTC.

J is TRBJ1-6 and V is TRBV14; D call uncertain. The CDR3 spans 13 residues. V dropped 4 bases and J dropped 7 bases, with 8 bases sitting between them. CDR1 is SGHDN, CDR2 FVKESK, per germline. Here the CDR3 DNA reads TGTGCCAGCAGCCTTAAGTTAAATTCACCCCTCCACTTT. Translated, it gives CASSLKLNSPLHF.

The chain links TRBV7-9 to TRBJ1-1; 8 bases line up with TRBD1. J gave up 7 bases and V 5 bases, and 9 bases lay outside the gene matches. The CDR3 has 14 residues. Germline CDR1 reads SEHNR; CDR2 reads FQNEAQ (reference sequence). CDR3 loop: CASSPRGQAFEAFF. Written as DNA, the CDR3 is TGTGCCAGCAGCCCTCGGGGACAGGCCTTTGAAGCTTTCTTT.

The rearrangement links TRBV20-1 to TRBJ2-7, with TRBD2 as a possible D gene (6 bases). CDR3 length equals 15 residues. CDR1 is DFQATT, CDR2 SNEGSKA, per germline (reference sequence). V was trimmed by 3 bases and J by 0 bases, leaving 15 bases between them. The CDR3 loop reads CSASSPGLLSYEQYF. The CDR3 DNA reads as TGCAGTGCTAGTTCACCGGGACTCCTCTCCTACGAGCAGTACTTC.

The chain carries TRBV4-1 and TRBJ2-7; 11 positions agree with TRBD2. The J segment lost 3 bases and the V segment lost 0 bases, leaving 4 bases of the junction unmatched. The CDR3 is 16 residues long. The V gene's germline CDR1 is MGHRA and CDR2 YSYEKL. In DNA form, the CDR3 reads TGCGCCAGCAGCCAAGAATGGGGACTAGCGGACTACGAGCAGTACTTC. Translated, it gives CASSQEWGLADYEQYF.

This clone was seen just once. This chain joins TRBV21-1 and TRBJ1-4; the table's D call of TRBD1 was not tested on the DNA. TRBV21-1 is a listed pseudogene. This CDR3 comprises 16 residues. The CDR3 DNA is TGTGCCAGCAGCACGTACAGGGGATCAGCTAATGAAAAACTGTTTTTT. Encoded protein: CASSTYRGSANEKLFF.

This chain links TRBV12-5 with TRBJ2-7, with D hard to call. The CDR3 runs 11 residues. The germline V gene encodes CDR1 LGHNT and CDR2 FRNRAP. The V end lost 2 bases, the J end lost 4 bases, and 3 bases lay between the germline ends. The CDR3 reads CASGLLYEQYF. The CDR3 nucleotides are TGTGCTAGTGGTTTGCTATACGAGCAGTACTTC.

The chain is built from TRBV4-1 and TRBJ1-4; TRBD1 matches at 8 bases. This CDR3 has 15 amino acids. The J segment lost 6 bases and the V segment lost 1 base, leaving 4 bases of the junction unmatched. CDR1 is MGHRA and CDR2 is YSYEKL in the germline V gene. CDR3 nucleotides: TGCGCCAGCAGCCAAGTCGGACAGGGAGATGAAAAACTGTTTTTT. This encodes CASSQVGQGDEKLFF.

About this clone: At one of its ends the junction is not consistent with the germline gene, which may arise from a read error. The chain carries TRBV24-1 and TRBJ1-6; 9 positions match TRBD1. Germline CDR1 reads KGHDR; CDR2 reads SFDVKD. The CDR3 contains 19 residues. Here the CDR3 DNA reads TGTGCCACCAGTGAATCCTACAGGGGGCCCAGCTCCGATAATTCACCCCTCCACTTT. It specifies CATSESYRGPSSDNSPLHF.

The genes are TRBV5-6 and TRBJ2-7; 10 positions match TRBD1. The junction had 15 bases not matched to a gene; V was cut back by 3 bases and J by 6 bases. This CDR3 is built from 17 residues. Germline CDR1 is SGHDT and CDR2 is YYEEEE. CDR3 coding DNA: TGTGCCAGCAGCTCGCGAGGTCCCGGGACAGGGGCTCCCGAGCAGTACTTC. Amino acid sequence: CASSSRGPGTGAPEQYF.

This clone was observed a few times. The chain uses TRBV9 and TRBJ2-1; a weak D match, TRBD2 (5 bases). Per germline, CDR1 SGDLS and CDR2 YYNGEE. V lost 3 bases to trimming and J lost 3 bases, with 7 bases between them. The length of the CDR3 is 13 residues. CDR3 amino acids: CASSGTSYNEQFF. The CDR3 DNA reads TGTGCCAGCAGCGGCACTAGCTACAATGAGCAGTTCTTC.

The rearrangement joins TRBV5-5 to TRBJ1-2; TRBD1 is a possible D gene (5 bases). The CDR3 is 16 amino acids. Trimming took off 6 bases at V and 8 bases at J, with 26 bases between the two ends. Germline assignment: CDR1 SGHKS and CDR2 YYEKEE (reference sequence). CDR3 sequence reads: CASIWEGLSTQEGYTF. CDR3 nucleotides: TGTGCCAGCATCTGGGAGGGGCTCTCAACCCAAGAGGGCTACACCTTC.

V gene TRBV4-1 combines with J gene TRBJ2-5; 7 bases fit TRBD1. The CDR3 spans 18 residues. The germline V gene has CDR1 MGHRA and CDR2 YSYEKL. Trimming removed 1 base from V and 5 bases from J; junction bases left unmatched: 16. The chain's CDR3 is CASSQGDAGGHGVETQYF. The CDR3 nucleotides are TGCGCCAGCAGCCAAGGGGATGCAGGGGGTCATGGGGTGGAGACCCAGTACTTC.

The DNA of the CDR3 is TGTGCCAGCTGGGGGGCGGGATCATCCGATACGCAGTATTTT. It encodes CASWGAGSSDTQYF. This chain links TRBV28 with TRBJ2-3; the D call may be TRBD1 or TRBD2 (6 bases each). From germline, CDR1 is MDHEN and CDR2 SYDVKM. Trimming cost V 8 bases and J 6 bases, with 18 bases left between them. CDR3 length equals 14 residues.

The rearrangement joins TRBV29-1 to TRBJ1-1; D call uncertain. CDR1 and CDR2 (germline): SQVTM, ANQGSEA. Trimming pared 1 base from V and 4 bases from J, leaving 4 bases between. CDR3 length: 11 residues. Here the CDR3 DNA reads TGCAGCGTTGAAGGGGGCACTGAAGCTTTCTTT. Translation gives CSVEGGTEAFF.